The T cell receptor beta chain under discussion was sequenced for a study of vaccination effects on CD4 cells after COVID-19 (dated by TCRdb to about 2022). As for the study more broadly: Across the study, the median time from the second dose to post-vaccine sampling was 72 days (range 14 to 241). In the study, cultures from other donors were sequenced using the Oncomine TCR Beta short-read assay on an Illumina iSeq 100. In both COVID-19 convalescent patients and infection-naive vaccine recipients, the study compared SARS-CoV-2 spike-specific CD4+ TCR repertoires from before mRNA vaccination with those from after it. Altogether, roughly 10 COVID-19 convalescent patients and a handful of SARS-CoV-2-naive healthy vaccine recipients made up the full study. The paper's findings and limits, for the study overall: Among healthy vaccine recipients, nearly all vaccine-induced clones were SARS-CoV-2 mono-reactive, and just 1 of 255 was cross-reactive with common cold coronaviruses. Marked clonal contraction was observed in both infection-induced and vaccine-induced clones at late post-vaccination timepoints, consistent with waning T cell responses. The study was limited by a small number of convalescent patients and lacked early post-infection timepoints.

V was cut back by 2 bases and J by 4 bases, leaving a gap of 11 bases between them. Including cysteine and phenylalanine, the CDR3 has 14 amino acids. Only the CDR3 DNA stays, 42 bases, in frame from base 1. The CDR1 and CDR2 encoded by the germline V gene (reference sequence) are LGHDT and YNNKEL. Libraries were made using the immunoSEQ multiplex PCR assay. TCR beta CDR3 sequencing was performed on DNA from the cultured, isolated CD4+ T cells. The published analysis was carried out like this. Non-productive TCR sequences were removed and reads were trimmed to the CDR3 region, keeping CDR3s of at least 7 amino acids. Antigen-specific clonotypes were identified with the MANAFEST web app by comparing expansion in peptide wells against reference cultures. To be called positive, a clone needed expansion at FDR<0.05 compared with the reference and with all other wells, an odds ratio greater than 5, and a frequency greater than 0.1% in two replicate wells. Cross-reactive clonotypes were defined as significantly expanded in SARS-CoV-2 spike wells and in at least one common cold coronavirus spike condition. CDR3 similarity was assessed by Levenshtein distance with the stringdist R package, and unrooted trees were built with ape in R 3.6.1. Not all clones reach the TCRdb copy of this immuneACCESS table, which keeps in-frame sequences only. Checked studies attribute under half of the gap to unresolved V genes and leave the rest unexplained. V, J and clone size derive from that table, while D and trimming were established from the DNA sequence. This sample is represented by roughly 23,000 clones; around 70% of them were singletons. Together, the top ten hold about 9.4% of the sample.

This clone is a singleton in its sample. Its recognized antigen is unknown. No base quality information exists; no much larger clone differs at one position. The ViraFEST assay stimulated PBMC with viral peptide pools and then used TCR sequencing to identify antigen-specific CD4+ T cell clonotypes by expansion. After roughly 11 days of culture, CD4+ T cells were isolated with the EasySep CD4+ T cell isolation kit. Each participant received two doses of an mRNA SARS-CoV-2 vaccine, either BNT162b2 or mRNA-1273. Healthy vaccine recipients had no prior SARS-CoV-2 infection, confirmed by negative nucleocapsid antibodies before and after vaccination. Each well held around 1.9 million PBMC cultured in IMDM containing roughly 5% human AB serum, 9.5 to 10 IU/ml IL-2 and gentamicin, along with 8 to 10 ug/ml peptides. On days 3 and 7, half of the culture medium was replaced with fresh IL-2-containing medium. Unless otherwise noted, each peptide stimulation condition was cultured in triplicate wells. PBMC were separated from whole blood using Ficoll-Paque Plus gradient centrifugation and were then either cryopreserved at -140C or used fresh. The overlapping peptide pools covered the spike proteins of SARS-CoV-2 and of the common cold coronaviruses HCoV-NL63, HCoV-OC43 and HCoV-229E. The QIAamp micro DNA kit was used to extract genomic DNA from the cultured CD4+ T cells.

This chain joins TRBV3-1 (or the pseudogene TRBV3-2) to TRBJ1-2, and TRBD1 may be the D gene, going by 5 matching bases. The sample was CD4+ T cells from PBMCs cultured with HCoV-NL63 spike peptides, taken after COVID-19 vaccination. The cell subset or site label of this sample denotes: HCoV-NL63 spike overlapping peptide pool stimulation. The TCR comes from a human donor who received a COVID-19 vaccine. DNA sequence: TGTGCCAGCAGCCAATTGCGACAGACCTATGGCTACACCTTC. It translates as CASSQLRQTYGYTF.